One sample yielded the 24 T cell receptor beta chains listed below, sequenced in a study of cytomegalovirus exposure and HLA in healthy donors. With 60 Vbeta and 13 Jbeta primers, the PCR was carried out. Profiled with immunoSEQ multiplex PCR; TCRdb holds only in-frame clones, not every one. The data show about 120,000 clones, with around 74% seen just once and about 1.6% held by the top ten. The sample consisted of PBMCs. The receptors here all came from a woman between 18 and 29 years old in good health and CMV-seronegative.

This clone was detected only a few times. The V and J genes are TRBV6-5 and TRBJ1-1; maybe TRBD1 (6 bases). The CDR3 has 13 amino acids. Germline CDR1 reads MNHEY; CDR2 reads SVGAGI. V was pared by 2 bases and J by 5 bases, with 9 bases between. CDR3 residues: CASSYHRVTEAFF. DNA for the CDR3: TGTGCCAGCAGTTACCACAGGGTTACTGAAGCTTTCTTT.

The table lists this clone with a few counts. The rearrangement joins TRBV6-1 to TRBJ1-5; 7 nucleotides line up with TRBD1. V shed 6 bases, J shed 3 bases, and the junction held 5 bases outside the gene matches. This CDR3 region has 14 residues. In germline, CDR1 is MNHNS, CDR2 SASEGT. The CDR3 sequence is CASSRTGFNQPQHF. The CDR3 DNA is TGTGCCAGCAGCCGGACAGGATTCAATCAGCCCCAGCATTTT.

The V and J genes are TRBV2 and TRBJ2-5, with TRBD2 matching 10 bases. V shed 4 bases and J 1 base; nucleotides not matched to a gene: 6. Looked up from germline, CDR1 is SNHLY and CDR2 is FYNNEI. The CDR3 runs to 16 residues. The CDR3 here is CASSGRSGGAQETQYF. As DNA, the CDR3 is TGTGCCAGCAGTGGAAGGAGCGGGGGGGCCCAAGAGACCCAGTACTTC.

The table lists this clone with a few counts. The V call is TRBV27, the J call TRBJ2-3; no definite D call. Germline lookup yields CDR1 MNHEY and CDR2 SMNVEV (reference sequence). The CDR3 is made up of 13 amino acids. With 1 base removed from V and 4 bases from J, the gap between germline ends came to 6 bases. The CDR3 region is CASSLYSPDTQYF. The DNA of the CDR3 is TGTGCCAGCAGTTTATACAGCCCAGATACGCAGTATTTT.

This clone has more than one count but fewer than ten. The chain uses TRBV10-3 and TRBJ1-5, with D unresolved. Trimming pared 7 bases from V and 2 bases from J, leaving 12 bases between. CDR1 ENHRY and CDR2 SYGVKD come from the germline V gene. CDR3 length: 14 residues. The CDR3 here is CAITGNPGNQPQHF. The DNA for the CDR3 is TGTGCCATCACGGGAAACCCGGGCAATCAGCCCCAGCATTTT.

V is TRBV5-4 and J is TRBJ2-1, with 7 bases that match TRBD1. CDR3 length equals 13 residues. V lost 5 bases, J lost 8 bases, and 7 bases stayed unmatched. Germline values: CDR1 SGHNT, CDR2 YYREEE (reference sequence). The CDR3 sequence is CASRYRGSDEQFF. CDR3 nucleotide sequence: TGTGCCAGCAGATACAGGGGCAGCGATGAGCAGTTCTTC.

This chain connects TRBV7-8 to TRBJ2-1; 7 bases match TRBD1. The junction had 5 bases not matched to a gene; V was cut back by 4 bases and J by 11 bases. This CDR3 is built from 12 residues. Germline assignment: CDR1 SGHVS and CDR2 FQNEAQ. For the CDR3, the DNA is TGTGCCAGCAGCTCCACAGGGGCGCAGCAGTTCTTC. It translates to CASSSTGAQQFF.

CDR3 amino acids: CASRPLAQETQYF. As DNA, the CDR3 is TGTGCCAGCAGACCTTTGGCCCAAGAGACCCAGTACTTC. The chain uses TRBV27 and TRBJ2-5; unclear D gene. V lost 6 bases to trimming and J lost 1 base, with 9 bases between them. Per the germline V gene, CDR1 is MNHEY and CDR2 is SMNVEV (reference sequence). The CDR3 is 13 amino acids.

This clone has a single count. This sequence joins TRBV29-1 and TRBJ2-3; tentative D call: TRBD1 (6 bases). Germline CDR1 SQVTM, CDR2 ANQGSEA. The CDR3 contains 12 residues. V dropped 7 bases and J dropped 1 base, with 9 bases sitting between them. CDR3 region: CSAWTGTDTQYF. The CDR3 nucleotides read TGCAGCGCTTGGACAGGCACAGATACGCAGTATTTT.

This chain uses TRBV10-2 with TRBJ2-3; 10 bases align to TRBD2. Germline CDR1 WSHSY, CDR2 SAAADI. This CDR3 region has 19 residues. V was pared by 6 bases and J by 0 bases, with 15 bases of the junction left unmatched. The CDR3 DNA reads TGCGCCAGCAGAAAAATAGCGGGGGGCCCCCCCAATAGCACAGATACGCAGTATTTT. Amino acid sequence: CASRKIAGGPPNSTDTQYF.

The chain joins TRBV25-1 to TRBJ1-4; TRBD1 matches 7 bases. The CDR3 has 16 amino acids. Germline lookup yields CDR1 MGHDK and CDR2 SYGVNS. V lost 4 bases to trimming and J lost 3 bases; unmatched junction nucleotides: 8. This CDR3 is CASSAYTGVANEKLFF. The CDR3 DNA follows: TGTGCCAGCAGTGCGTATACAGGGGTGGCTAATGAAAAACTGTTTTTT.

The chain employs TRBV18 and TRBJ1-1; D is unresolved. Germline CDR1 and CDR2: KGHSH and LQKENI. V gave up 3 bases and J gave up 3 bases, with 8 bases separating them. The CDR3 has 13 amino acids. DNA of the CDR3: TGTGCCAGCTCACCCGACGGAGACACTGAAGCTTTCTTT. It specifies CASSPDGDTEAFF.

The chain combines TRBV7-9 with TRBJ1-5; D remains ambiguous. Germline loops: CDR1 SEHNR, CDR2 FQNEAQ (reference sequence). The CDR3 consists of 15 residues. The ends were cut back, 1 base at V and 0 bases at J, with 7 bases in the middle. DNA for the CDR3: TGTGCCAGCAGCTTAGTAACAGATAGCAATCAGCCCCAGCATTTT. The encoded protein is CASSLVTDSNQPQHF. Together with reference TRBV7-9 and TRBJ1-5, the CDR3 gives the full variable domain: DTGVSQNPRHKITKRGQNVTFRCDPISEHNRLYWYRQTLGQGPEFLTYFQNEAQLEKSRLLSDRFSAERPKGSFSTLEIQRTEQGDSAMYLCASSLVTDSNQPQHFGDGTRLSIL.

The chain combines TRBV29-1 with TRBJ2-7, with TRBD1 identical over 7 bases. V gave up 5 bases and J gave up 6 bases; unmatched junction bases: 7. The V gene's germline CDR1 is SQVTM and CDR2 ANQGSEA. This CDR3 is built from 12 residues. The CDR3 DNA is TGCAGCGTTTCCACAGGGGATCGCGAGCAGTACTTC. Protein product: CSVSTGDREQYF.

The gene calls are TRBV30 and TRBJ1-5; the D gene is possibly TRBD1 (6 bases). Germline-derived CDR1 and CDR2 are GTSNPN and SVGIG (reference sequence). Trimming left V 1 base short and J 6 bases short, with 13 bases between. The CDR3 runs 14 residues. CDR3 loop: CAWSGSGDGQPQHF. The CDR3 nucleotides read TGTGCCTGGAGTGGGTCAGGGGATGGTCAGCCCCAGCATTTT.

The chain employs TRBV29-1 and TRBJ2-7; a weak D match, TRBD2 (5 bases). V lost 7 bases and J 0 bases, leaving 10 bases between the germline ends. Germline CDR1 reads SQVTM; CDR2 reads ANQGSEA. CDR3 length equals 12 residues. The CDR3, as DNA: TGCAGCGGGGTCGGGGACTCCTACGAGCAGTACTTC. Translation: CSGVGDSYEQYF.

The CDR3 DNA reads as TGTGCCAGTAGCCCGGGGACAGGATACGAGCAGTACTTC. This codes for CASSPGTGYEQYF. V gene TRBV19 combines with J gene TRBJ2-7; 8 bases line up with TRBD1. CDR1 is LNHDA, CDR2 SQIVND, per germline (reference sequence). This CDR3 is built from 13 residues. The ends lost 6 bases at V and 4 bases at J; junction bases unmatched: 5. The variable domain in full, with the rest retrieved from reference TRBV19 and TRBJ2-7, is DGGITQSPKYLFRKEGQNVTLSCEQNLNHDAMYWYRQDPGQGLRLIYYSQIVNDFQKGDIAEGYSVSREKKESFPLTVTSAQKNPTAFYLCASSPGTGYEQYFGPGTRLTVT.

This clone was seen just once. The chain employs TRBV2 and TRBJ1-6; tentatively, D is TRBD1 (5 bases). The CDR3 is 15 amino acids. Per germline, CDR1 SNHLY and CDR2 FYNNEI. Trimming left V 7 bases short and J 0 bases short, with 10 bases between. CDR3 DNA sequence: TGTGCCAGCAAGGACACCAGCTCCTATAATTCACCCCTCCACTTT. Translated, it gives CASKDTSSYNSPLHF.

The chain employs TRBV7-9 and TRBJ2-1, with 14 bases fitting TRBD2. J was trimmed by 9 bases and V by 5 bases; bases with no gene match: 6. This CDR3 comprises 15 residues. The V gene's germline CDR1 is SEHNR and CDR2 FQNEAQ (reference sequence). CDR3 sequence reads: CASSPGTSGGGEQFF. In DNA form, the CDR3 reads TGTGCCAGCAGCCCCGGGACTAGCGGGGGTGGTGAGCAGTTCTTC.

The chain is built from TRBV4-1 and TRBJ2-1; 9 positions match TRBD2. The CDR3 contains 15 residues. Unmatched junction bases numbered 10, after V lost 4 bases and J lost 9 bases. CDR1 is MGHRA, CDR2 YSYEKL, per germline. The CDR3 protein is CASSRVLAGSGEQFF. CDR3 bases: TGCGCCAGCAGCCGAGTGCTAGCGGGGTCGGGTGAGCAGTTCTTC.

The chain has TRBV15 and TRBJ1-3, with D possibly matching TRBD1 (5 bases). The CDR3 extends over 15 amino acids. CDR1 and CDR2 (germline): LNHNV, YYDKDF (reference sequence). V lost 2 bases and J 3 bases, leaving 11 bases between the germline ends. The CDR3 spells CATSRPGGVGNTIYF. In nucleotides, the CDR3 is TGTGCCACCAGCAGACCCGGAGGGGTTGGAAACACCATATATTTT.

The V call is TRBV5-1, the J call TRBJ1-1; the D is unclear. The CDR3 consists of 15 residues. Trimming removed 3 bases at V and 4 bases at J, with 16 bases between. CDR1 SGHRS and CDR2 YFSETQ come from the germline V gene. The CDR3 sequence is CASSYSPTEGTEAFF. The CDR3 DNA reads TGCGCCAGCAGCTATAGTCCCACCGAGGGCACTGAAGCTTTCTTT.

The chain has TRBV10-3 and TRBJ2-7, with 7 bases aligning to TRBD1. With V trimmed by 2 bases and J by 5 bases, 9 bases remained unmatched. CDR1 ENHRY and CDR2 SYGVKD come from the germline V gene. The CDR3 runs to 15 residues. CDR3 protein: CAISEGEKGAHEQYF. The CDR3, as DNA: TGTGCCATCAGTGAGGGTGAGAAGGGGGCCCACGAGCAGTACTTC.

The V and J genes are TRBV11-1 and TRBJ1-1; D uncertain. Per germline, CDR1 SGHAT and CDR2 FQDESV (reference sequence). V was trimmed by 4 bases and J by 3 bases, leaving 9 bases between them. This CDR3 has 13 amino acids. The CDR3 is CASSSRAYTEAFF. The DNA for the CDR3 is TGTGCCAGCAGCTCGCGGGCGTACACTGAAGCTTTCTTT. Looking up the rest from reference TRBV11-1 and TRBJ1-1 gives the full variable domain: EAEVAQSPRYKITEKSQAVAFWCDPISGHATLYWYRQILGQGPELLVQFQDESVVDDSQLPKDRFSAERLKGVDSTLKIQPAELGDSAMYLCASSSRAYTEAFFGQGTRLTVV.